The T cell receptor (beta chain) under discussion was sequenced for a study of T-cell reconstitution after alpha-beta-depleted transplantation in children. This clonotype was counted many times. Trimming left V 0 bases short and J 0 bases short, with 2 bases between. The CDR3 consists of 13 residues. Germline values: CDR1 LNHNV, CDR2 YYDKDF (reference sequence). Unique molecular identifiers tagged the TCRbeta library. TCRdb fed the PCR reads into MiXCR, producing one record per CDR3 protein. The sample has 170,000 or so distinct CDR3 sequences; about 6.3% are singletons. This material consisted of PBMCs from the stem cell graft donor, taken from the stem cell graft. The rearrangement uses TRBV15 and TRBJ1-1; D is unclear. The clonotype comes from a human donor who donated a stem cell graft to a child with Wiskott-Aldrich syndrome. The CDR3: CATSRDLNTEAFF. CDR3 nucleotides: TGTGCCACCAGCAGAGATCTGAACACTGAAGCTTTCTTT.